This T cell receptor beta chain emerged from a study of CXCR3-negative and CXCR3-positive naive CD8 T cells. This clonotype is medium-sized by frequency. The method, 5' RACE with UMI labels, was used to prepare the TRB cDNA libraries. From the 5' RACE reads, TCRdb lists one entry per CDR3 protein and no DNA. The sample is made up of around 8,400 distinct CDR3 sequences, and the top ten hold roughly 1.7% of it. Definition of naive CD8+ T cells rested on a CD45RO-CCR7+CD27+CD95- profile. The CDR3 length is 15 residues. CDR1 and CDR2 (germline): DFQATT, SNEGSKA (reference sequence). The sequenced material came from naive CXCR3- CD8+ T cells from blood. This sample's subset: CD45RO-CCR7+CD27+CD95- naive CD8+ T cells lacking CXCR3 (TNR3-). The receptor was derived from a human donor in good health. Some clones in this sample may be carry-over from other donors' samples. The V call is TRBV20-1, the J call TRBJ2-3; TCRdb gives TRBD1 as the D gene, but with no DNA this cannot be confirmed. The CDR3 spells CSAIALGQGANTQYF.